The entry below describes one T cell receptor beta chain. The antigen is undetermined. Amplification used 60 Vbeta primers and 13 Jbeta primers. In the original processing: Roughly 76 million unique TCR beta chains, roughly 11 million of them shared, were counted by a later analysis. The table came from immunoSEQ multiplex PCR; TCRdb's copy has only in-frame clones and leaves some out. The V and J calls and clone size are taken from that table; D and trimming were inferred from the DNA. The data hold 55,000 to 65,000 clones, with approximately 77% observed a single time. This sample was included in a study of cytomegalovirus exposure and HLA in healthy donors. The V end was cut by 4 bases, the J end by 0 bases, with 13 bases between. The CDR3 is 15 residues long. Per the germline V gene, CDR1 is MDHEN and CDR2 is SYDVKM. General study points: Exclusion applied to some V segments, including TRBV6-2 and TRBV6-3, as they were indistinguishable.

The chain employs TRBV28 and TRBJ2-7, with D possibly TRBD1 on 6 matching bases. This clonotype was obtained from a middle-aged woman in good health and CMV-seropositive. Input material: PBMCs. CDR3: CASSSPTGASYEQYF. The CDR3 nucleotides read TGTGCCAGCAGTTCGCCGACAGGTGCCTCCTACGAGCAGTACTTC.